This TCR beta chain was sequenced for a study of T-cell reconstitution after alpha-beta-depleted transplantation in children. A word on this clonotype: Its antigen is not identified.

General study results and limits: When one year had passed after transplant, most T-cell counts and diversity came from newly produced T cells. Several hundred expanded graft clones reportedly supplied alpha-beta T cells about two months after transplant. Surviving recipient T cells and thymic progenitors produced the high day-60 TCRbeta diversity seen in some patients.

The authors prepared the TCRbeta library with unique molecular identifiers. TCRdb ran MiXCR on the PCR reads and lists one entry per CDR3 protein. The table shows 440,000 or so distinct CDR3 sequences, with approximately 42% occurring only once. V was cut by 5 bases and J by 4 bases, with 9 bases left in between. Germline assignment: CDR1 SGHRS and CDR2 YFSETQ. CDR3 length: 12 amino acids. This clonotype originated in a girl under 10 years old with aplastic anemia, due to receive a stem cell transplant. The V and J genes are TRBV5-1 and TRBJ1-1; D not resolved. The input for sequencing was PBMCs, taken before TCRalphabeta/CD19-depleted stem cell transplant. Written as DNA, the CDR3 is TGCGCCAGCAGGAGAGAAAGCACTGAAGCTTTCTTT. Its protein product is CASRRESTEAFF.